The 30 T cell receptor beta chains below come from one sample, sequenced in a study of blood T cells in healthy people across ages. Alongside a J-beta primer mix, a sample-barcoded 5' primer served in a second PCR lasting about 6 to 11 cycles. One entry per CDR3 protein results from TCRdb running MiXCR on the 5' RACE reads. The sample carries some 800,000 distinct CDR3 sequences, 20% to 25% recorded once. This sample was shared with a second study, whose subject was T cells of mothers and their children.

What was sequenced was blood. These receptors all come from a boy younger than 18 in good health.

The V and J genes are TRBV5-1 and TRBJ2-5; 11 bases are shared with TRBD2. The CDR3 extends over 16 amino acids. The V gene's germline CDR1 is SGHRS and CDR2 YFSETQ. The trim removed 0 bases at V and 1 base at J, leaving 2 bases unmatched. The chain's CDR3 is CASSLAGLAGQETQYF. As DNA, the CDR3 is TGCGCCAGCAGCTTGGCTGGACTAGCGGGCCAAGAGACCCAGTACTTC.

This clonotype has more than one count but fewer than ten. This chain joins TRBV18 and TRBJ2-6; D perhaps matches TRBD1 (5 bases). V lost 5 bases to trimming and J lost 1 base, with 9 bases between them. The CDR3 is made up of 15 amino acids. Germline assignment: CDR1 KGHSH and CDR2 LQKENI. The CDR3, as DNA: TGTGCCAGCTCAAACCAGGGATCTGGGGCCAACGTCCTGACTTTC. Amino acids: CASSNQGSGANVLTF.

Ten or more counts support this clonotype. The V and J genes are TRBV6-2 or TRBV6-3 and TRBJ1-1; 10 nucleotides match TRBD1. This CDR3 region has 14 residues. V gave up 7 bases and J gave up 4 bases; unmatched junction bases: 6. Germline CDR1 is MNHEY and CDR2 is SVGEGT. CDR3 nucleotides: TGTGCCAGCACCGGGACAGGGGTGGTCACTGAAGCTTTCTTT. It encodes CASTGTGVVTEAFF.

This clonotype was seen at least ten times. The rearrangement uses TRBV18 and TRBJ2-7; 11 bases line up with TRBD1. CDR3 size: 14 residues. Germline V gene sequence: CDR1 KGHSH, CDR2 LQKENI. With V trimmed by 4 bases and J by 5 bases, 4 bases remained unmatched. This CDR3 is CASSRTGGFNEQYF. CDR3 nucleotides: TGTGCCAGCTCACGGACAGGGGGCTTCAACGAGCAGTACTTC.

The genes are TRBV5-1 and TRBJ1-5; possible D gene TRBD1, 6 bases. V lost 0 bases to trimming and J lost 3 bases, with 7 bases between them. Germline CDR1 and CDR2: SGHRS and YFSETQ. The CDR3 has 14 residues. The CDR3 DNA sequence: TGCGCCAGCAGCTTGGCAGGGGACAATCAGCCCCAGCATTTT. It is translated as CASSLAGDNQPQHF.

The chain employs TRBV7-8 and TRBJ2-5, with 11 bases identical to TRBD2. V shed 4 bases, J shed 3 bases, and the junction held 4 bases outside the gene matches. There are 15 residues in the CDR3. Germline V gene data show CDR1 as SGHVS and CDR2 as FQNEAQ. CDR3 sequence: CASSSGTSGKETQYF. CDR3 in DNA: TGTGCCAGCAGCTCGGGGACTAGCGGTAAAGAGACCCAGTACTTC.

Regarding this clonotype: One end of the junction does not line up with germline, which may come from a read error. The rearrangement links TRBV7-7 to TRBJ2-1, with D perhaps assigned TRBD1 or TRBD2 (6 bases each). The end of the DNA aligns better with TRBJ2-5, so the J call may be wrong. This CDR3 has 15 amino acids. Germline V gives CDR1 SSHAT, CDR2 FNYEAQ (reference sequence). The CDR3 here is CASSYRGLVGETQYF. The CDR3 region has the DNA TGTGCTAGCAGTTACCGGGGGCTCGTGGGGGAGACCCAGTACTTC.

The sample holds a few counts of this clonotype. The CDR3 coding sequence is TGTGCCAGCAGCTTAACCCCGGGACAGATTGAGACCCAGTACTTC. Translation gives CASSLTPGQIETQYF. The genes are TRBV7-3 and TRBJ2-5; TRBD1 matches 7 bases. Per the germline V gene, CDR1 is SGHTA and CDR2 is FQGTGA. CDR3 size: 15 residues. After removal of 0 bases from V and 5 bases from J, the junction contained 6 bases not matched to a gene.

The V call is TRBV20-1, the J call TRBJ1-2; a possible D gene is TRBD1 (5 bases). Trimming left V 0 bases short and J 2 bases short, with 13 bases between. The CDR3 contains 15 residues. Germline V gene lookup returns CDR1 DFQATT and CDR2 SNEGSKA (reference sequence). In DNA, the CDR3 is TGCAGTGCTAGAGATGGGGGAACGCTAAACTATGGCTACACCTTC. It is translated as CSARDGGTLNYGYTF.

This clonotype was seen only once. The chain is built from TRBV6-1 and TRBJ2-7; 7 nucleotides align to TRBD1. V shed 6 bases and J 5 bases; nucleotides not matched to a gene: 7. The CDR3 contains 13 residues. Germline assignment: CDR1 MNHNS and CDR2 SASEGT. The CDR3 reads CASRGSGGHEQYF. In DNA form, the CDR3 reads TGTGCCAGCAGGGGATCAGGGGGTCACGAGCAGTACTTC.

In its sample, this clonotype was seen a few times. This chain joins TRBV12-3 or TRBV12-4 and TRBJ2-5; TRBD2 agrees at 10 bases. V lost 5 bases, J lost 5 bases, and 2 bases stayed unmatched. The CDR3 covers 13 residues. The CDR3 DNA is TGTGCCAGCAGTGCAGCGGGAGGGGAGACCCAGTACTTC. Translation gives CASSAAGGETQYF.

CDR3 residues: CASSALGLSGYTF. The CDR3 bases are TGTGCCAGCAGCGCCCTAGGACTGTCAGGCTACACCTTC. The chain uses TRBV9 and TRBJ1-2; D ambiguous. V lost 3 bases to trimming and J lost 8 bases, with 14 bases between them. CDR3 length: 13 amino acids. Germline-derived CDR1 and CDR2 are SGDLS and YYNGEE.

The CDR3 sequence: CASSPGQGRKRPQYF. In DNA, the CDR3 is TGTGCCAGCAGTCCAGGACAGGGACGAAAGAGACCCCAGTACTTC. V usage is TRBV6-5 and J usage is TRBJ2-5, with 8 bases identical to TRBD1. CDR3 size: 15 residues. J lost 9 bases, V lost 5 bases, and 14 bases had no gene match. CDR1 and CDR2 from the germline V gene are MNHEY and SVGAGI.

The chain's CDR3 is CASRAGQGAGELFF. CDR3 DNA sequence: TGTGCCAGCAGAGCGGGACAGGGTGCCGGGGAGCTGTTTTTT. The genes are TRBV7-3 and TRBJ2-2; 9 positions match TRBD1. Trimming took 6 bases from V and 6 from J; bases not matched to a gene: 5. Germline values: CDR1 SGHTA, CDR2 FQGTGA. The CDR3 consists of 14 residues.

The CDR3 DNA sequence: TGTGCCAGCAGCTTTTTCGGGGATACGCAGTATTTT. Protein sequence: CASSFFGDTQYF. The chain combines TRBV7-2 with TRBJ2-3; D unclear. Deletions cut 3 bases from V and 6 bases from J, with 7 bases between. Germline V gene sequence: CDR1 SGHTA, CDR2 FQGNSA. CDR3 length: 12 residues.

The chain uses TRBV21-1 and TRBJ2-4; the table's D call, TRBD1, has no DNA check behind it. TRBV21-1 is recorded as a pseudogene. The length of the CDR3 is 20 residues. CDR3 amino acids: CASNPGQAFRKSLAKNIQYF. CDR3 nucleotides: TGTGCCAGCAACCCGGGACAGGCCTTTCGGAAATCCTTAGCCAAAAACATTCAGTACTTC.

The gene calls are TRBV30 and TRBJ1-6; 7 positions agree with TRBD1. The V segment lost 0 bases and the J segment 7 bases; nucleotides outside the gene matches: 3. Germline V gene lookup returns CDR1 GTSNPN and CDR2 SVGIG (reference sequence). This CDR3 region has 14 residues. The CDR3 is CAWSVLQGNSPLHF. For the CDR3, the DNA is TGTGCCTGGAGTGTACTACAGGGGAATTCACCCCTCCACTTT.

Only a few counts were recorded for this clonotype. V usage is TRBV10-3 and J usage is TRBJ1-4; D gene uncertain. The length of the CDR3 is 14 residues. Germline loops: CDR1 ENHRY, CDR2 SYGVKD. Between the trimmed V and J ends, which lost 4 bases and 8 bases, there was a span of 14 bases. The CDR3, as DNA: TGTGCCATCAGTGTCGAGGGTAGTGGCGAAAAACTGTTTTTT. As protein: CAISVEGSGEKLFF.

The chain couples TRBV3-1 to TRBJ2-6, with 7 bases that match TRBD2. Germline CDR1 reads LGHDT; CDR2 reads YNNKEL (reference sequence). The CDR3 sequence is 15 residues long. The V and J ends lost 1 base and 6 bases, in that order; junction bases with no gene match: 3. Here the CDR3 DNA reads TGTGCCAGCAGCCAAGTAAGCGGGAAGGCCAACGTCCTGACTTTC. This sequence encodes CASSQVSGKANVLTF.

The chain uses TRBV7-2 and TRBJ1-6; D unclear. The CDR3 runs to 12 residues. With 3 bases removed from V and 9 bases from J, the gap between germline ends came to 6 bases. Germline CDR1 and CDR2: SGHTA and FQGNSA. CDR3 nucleotide sequence: TGTGCCAGCAGCTTGAGAACTTCACCCCTCCACTTT. Amino acids: CASSLRTSPLHF.

This clonotype was seen only a few times. This rearrangement joins TRBV5-1 to TRBJ2-1; D not certain. Germline V gene lookup returns CDR1 SGHRS and CDR2 YFSETQ. Trimming shortened V by 8 bases and J by 5 bases, and 8 bases separated the two germline ends. The CDR3 totals 11 residues. The CDR3 loop is CASGRNNEQFF. The CDR3 nucleotides are TGCGCCAGTGGACGAAACAATGAGCAGTTCTTC.

The chain combines TRBV27 with TRBJ2-7; 8 nucleotides align to TRBD1. The germline CDR1 and CDR2 sequences are MNHEY and SMNVEV (reference sequence). The junction had 10 bases not matched to a gene; V was cut back by 5 bases and J by 13 bases. CDR3 length: 12 residues. The CDR3 reads CASSPQGQGLYF. The DNA for the CDR3 is TGTGCCAGCAGTCCCCAAGGACAGGGATTATACTTC.

The chain combines TRBV10-3 with TRBJ2-5; TRBD2 might be the D (6 bases). The ends were cut back, 0 bases at V and 4 bases at J, with 15 bases in the middle. The CDR3 length is 16 residues. Per the germline V gene, CDR1 is ENHRY and CDR2 is SYGVKD. CDR3 coding DNA: TGTGCCATCAGTGAGTCGACTTTCGGGAGTTCAGAGACCCAGTACTTC. Translation: CAISESTFGSSETQYF.

This chain uses TRBV29-1 with TRBJ2-7, with 10 bases fitting TRBD2. There are 13 residues in the CDR3. Germline loops: CDR1 SQVTM, CDR2 ANQGSEA. V lost 5 bases, J lost 5 bases, and 6 bases stayed unmatched. The CDR3 sequence is CSVRGLANHEQYF. CDR3 coding DNA: TGCAGCGTTCGGGGACTAGCGAATCACGAGCAGTACTTC.

The V and J genes are TRBV18 and TRBJ1-1; possibly TRBD1 for D (6 bases). The CDR3 has 16 residues. Germline CDR1 reads KGHSH; CDR2 reads LQKENI. Deletions cut 3 bases from V and 2 bases from J, with 16 bases between. As DNA, the CDR3 is TGTGCCAGCTCACCCACCGCTGGGACACATAACACTGAAGCTTTCTTT. Translation: CASSPTAGTHNTEAFF.

The rearrangement uses TRBV29-1 and TRBJ2-1, with 11 bases lining up with TRBD2. CDR3 length equals 13 residues. The V segment lost 3 bases and the J segment 9 bases; nucleotides outside the gene matches: 4. Germline V gene data show CDR1 as SQVTM and CDR2 as ANQGSEA. The CDR3 nucleotides are TGCAGCGTTGACCTAGCGGGAGGAGCTGAGCAGTTCTTC. Protein: CSVDLAGGAEQFF.

This clonotype came up once. The rearrangement uses TRBV29-1 and TRBJ2-7; perhaps D is TRBD1 or TRBD2 (6 bases each). The CDR3 contains 13 residues. The ends were cut back, 1 base at V and 2 bases at J, with 9 bases in the middle. Germline V gene lookup returns CDR1 SQVTM and CDR2 ANQGSEA. The CDR3 protein is CSVEGRDTYEQYF. As DNA, the CDR3 is TGCAGCGTTGAAGGGCGGGACACCTACGAGCAGTACTTC.

The J gene is TRBJ1-2, the V gene TRBV10-3, with TRBD1 matching 12 bases. The CDR3 consists of 16 residues. The V gene end was trimmed by 4 bases and the J gene end by 5 bases; junction bases not matched to a gene: 8. CDR1 ENHRY and CDR2 SYGVKD come from the germline V gene. The CDR3 bases are TGTGCCATCAGTGCGAAGGGACAGGGGGCAAATTATGGCTACACCTTC. It codes for CAISAKGQGANYGYTF.

The chain recombines TRBV5-8 with TRBJ2-6; D gene uncertain. Deletions cut 0 bases from V and 0 bases from J, with 4 bases between. Looked up from germline, CDR1 is SGHTS and CDR2 is YDEGEE. CDR3 length: 15 amino acids. The CDR3 DNA follows: TGTGCCAGCAGCTTGGTACACTCTGGGGCCAACGTCCTGACTTTC. It translates to CASSLVHSGANVLTF.

The sample holds a few counts of this clonotype. The chain carries TRBV9 and TRBJ2-3, with TRBD1 identical over 7 bases. The CDR3 is made up of 14 amino acids. CDR1 and CDR2 from the germline V gene are SGDLS and YYNGEE. The V and J ends lost 4 bases and 6 bases, in that order; junction bases with no gene match: 8. In DNA, the CDR3 is TGTGCCAGCAGCAGAACAGGGGCTAGGGATACGCAGTATTTT. Translated: CASSRTGARDTQYF.